This TCR beta chain is from a study of post-analysis software for immune sequencing data. Study results and limitations: Controls had lower frequencies than patients of about five TRBV segments, which included TRBV5-6, TRBV5-1 and TRBV20-1.

TCR beta libraries were prepared from cDNA with unique molecular identifiers. Each CDR3 protein is one row after TCRdb ran MiXCR on the PCR reads. The profile shows about 820,000 distinct CDR3 sequences, roughly 58% of them singletons. This clonotype was seen just once. Its antigen is currently unknown. Germline V gene data show CDR1 as DFQATT and CDR2 as SNEGSKA (reference sequence). Trimming cost V 3 bases and J 3 bases; bases outside gene matches: 5. The CDR3 length is 15 residues. The receptor was derived from a girl between 10 and 17 years old with multiple sclerosis. The sequenced sample consisted of blood. The chain is built from TRBV20-1 and TRBJ2-3; the match to TRBD2 covers 11 bases. CDR3 bases: TGCAGTGCTAGCACCCTAGCGGGGGGAACAGATACGCAGTATTTT. This translates into CSASTLAGGTDTQYF.